This T cell receptor (beta chain) was recovered during a study of neoadjuvant anti-PD-1 for oral cavity cancer. The wider study: Around day 43, patients without progression received a fourth nivolumab dose before surgery.

PBMC libraries mostly used about 500 ng of input genomic DNA, with six replicates per sample. Using immunoSEQ multiplex PCR, the repertoire was profiled, and TCRdb retains in-frame clones only, with some absent. The table has 13,000 to 15,000 clones, 71% seen once; the top ten hold 3.1%. Comment on this clone: Its antigen is still unknown.

Whole-study results and caveats: With a few patients per group, TCR findings need larger cohorts. Pretreatment Treg/Th17 ratio correlated inversely with post-treatment tumor clonality.

The source material was PBMCs, sampled before nivolumab (anti-PD-1) treatment. The origin of this receptor is a person aged 40-85 years with oral cavity squamous cell carcinoma.

This chain's CDR3 is CASSLLIPRTSAHEQFF. The DNA for the CDR3 is TGTGCCAGCAGTTTATTAATCCCTCGGACCTCAGCGCATGAGCAGTTCTTC. The chain has TRBV27 and TRBJ2-1, with D unresolved. CDR3 length: 17 residues. Germline-derived CDR1 and CDR2 are MNHEY and SMNVEV (reference sequence). Deletions cut 1 base from V and 8 bases from J, with 21 bases between.